This T cell receptor beta chain was identified in a study of CD8+CD57+ T cells in acquired aplastic anemia. Looking at the study overall: Sorted cells (CD4+ and CD8+) yielded DNA amounts that averaged 3.2 ug. Overall study results and limits: CD8+ Simpson's diversity showed no significant patient-control difference. Sharing between patients and controls was observed for around 30 CD8+ CDR3 sequences.

As for this clonotype: What it binds is unknown.

V was cut by 0 bases and J by 7 bases, with 10 bases left in between. Germline lookup yields CDR1 SGHKS and CDR2 YYEKEE (reference sequence). This CDR3 has 14 residues. TCR beta VDJ and CDR3 profiles were obtained from a genomic DNA template. A single record per CDR3 protein comes from TCRdb applying MiXCR to the reads. The sample has hundreds of thousands of distinct CDR3 sequences, about two thirds seen once. The J gene is TRBJ1-4, the V gene TRBV5-5; no firm D call. Sequenced: sorted CD4+, CD8+, or CD8+CD57+ T cells (not recorded which) from PBMCs. This clonotype was obtained from a human donor in good health, serving as a control. The CDR3 coding sequence is TGTGCCAGCAGCTTGGAGAGCCGGAGTGAAAAACTGTTTTTT. It yields the protein CASSLESRSEKLFF. Filled out from reference TRBV5-5 and TRBJ1-4, the complete variable domain reads DAGVTQSPTHLIKTRGQQVTLRCSPISGHKSVSWYQQVLGQGPQFIFQYYEKEERGRGNFPDRFSARQFPNYSSELNVNALLLGDSALYLCASSLESRSEKLFFGSGTQLSVL.